This T cell receptor (beta chain) was observed in a study of shared T cell receptors in the human thymus. Germline-derived CDR1 and CDR2 are SGHRS and YFSETQ. This CDR3 region has 16 residues. Trimming removed 0 bases from V and 6 bases from J; junction bases left unmatched: 9. The data were produced by immunoSEQ multiplex PCR, yet TCRdb's version contains in-frame clones alone and is incomplete. In the table there are about 660,000 clones, approximately 88% of which are singletons. The sample also formed part of further work on human thymus T cells.

Specimen: thymocytes. The receptor was derived from a boy under three years old with a congenital heart defect. V is TRBV5-1 and J is TRBJ1-1; 9 positions match TRBD1. Written as DNA, the CDR3 is TGCGCCAGCAGCTTGGGGGACAGGGAAAGGACCCCTGAAGCTTTCTTT. It specifies CASSLGDRERTPEAFF.